This T cell receptor (beta chain) was recorded in a study of memory CD4+ T cells and cytomegalovirus serostatus (dated by TCRdb to the late 2010s). Describing the broader study: The cohort comprised 33 healthy Belgian adults, 9 CMV seropositive and around 24 CMV seronegative. The study sequenced CD4+ memory TCRbeta repertoires of a Belgian cohort with known cytomegalovirus serostatus to replicate a published TCR-based CMV serostatus classifier. The paper as a whole reports these results and caveats: On the Belgian cohort, the classifier built on the original framework reached a median bootstrapped AUC of nearly 0.96, with a 95% CI of 0.76-1.00. Among the approximately 160 previously reported CMV-associated TCRbeta sequences, approximately 70 showed up in the CD4+ memory repertoires, with each one found in between one and five individuals. CMV serostatus prediction reached a median bootstrapped AUC of about 0.96 with the original framework and about 0.91 with a US-trained random forest. The results were interpreted as suggesting that the CMV-associated TCR signature is mostly present in the CD4+ memory repertoire. Only CD4+CD45RO+ memory cells were sequenced, unlike the original study, which covered naive and memory CD4+ and CD8+ populations.

The Quick-DNA Microprep Kit was used to extract genomic DNA from the sorted cells. Amplification of TCRbeta DNA was done with the immunoSEQ hsTCRbeta kit, following the protocol from the manufacturer. TCRbeta libraries were sequenced on an Illumina MiSeq instrument. In the paper's pipeline: Removing out-of-frame sequences left 2,204,828 distinct TCRbeta sequences, an average of around 67,000 per individual. Each individual was scored by the count of 164 previously reported CMV-associated TCRbeta sequences and the total productive distinct TCRbeta count. A beta-binomial model was reimplemented in Python, and scikit-learn random forests with default parameters were trained on US cohort data. Classifier performance on the Belgian cohort was reported as the median AUC with percentile confidence intervals calculated over 10,000 bootstrap iterations. In its TCRdb copy, this immuneACCESS table keeps in-frame sequences only and misses some clones. Where compared with another copy, unresolved V genes explain less than half of these, and the others have no known cause. Clone size and the V and J calls come from that table; the DNA yielded D and trimming. The sample yields 40,000 to 55,000 clones; roughly four fifths were counted once. The top ten hold approximately 0.64% of the sample.

Single viable CD3+CD4+CD8-CD45RO+ cells were sorted as memory CD4+ T cells on a FACSAria II. CMV serostatus was determined using a Roche Elecsys assay that detects serum IgG against CMV pp150, pp28, p38 and p52. Once the samples were thawed, total CD4+ T cells were enriched through positive selection using CD4 magnetic microbeads. The samples came from a separate study whose specific focus was interrogating the CD4+ T cell memory repertoire. Peripheral blood mononuclear cells were isolated and cryopreserved according to standard operating procedures, and serum was stored at -80 degrees C. The staining used CD3-PerCP (BW264/56), CD4-APC (RPA-T4), CD45RO-PE (UCHT1) and CD8-Pacific Orange (3B5) antibodies, and Sytox blue was used to exclude non-viable cells. Concerning this clone itself: Its specific antigen is unknown. Base qualities were left out, and no much larger clone turns up one base away.

The germline V gene gives CDR1 as SGHDT and CDR2 as YYEEEE. The V and J ends are trimmed by 3 bases and 2 bases, leaving 11 bases between them. The CDR3 has 15 amino acids, counting the end cysteine and phenylalanine. Only CDR3 DNA remains: 45 bases, in frame from the first base. The V and J genes are TRBV5-6 and TRBJ1-4; TRBD1 might be the D gene, on 6 matching bases. Sequencing was performed on memory CD4+ T cells from blood. The sequence derives from an adult in good health and CMV-seronegative. The CDR3 region has the sequence CASSSRTVTNEKLFF. The bases read TGTGCCAGCAGCTCCCGGACAGTGACTAATGAAAAACTGTTTTTT.